These T cell receptor beta chains were read from a single sample in a study of early T cells in non-severe SARS-CoV-2 infection. Each CDR3 protein is one row after TCRdb ran MiXCR on the 5' RACE reads. The sample records 55,000 to 65,000 distinct CDR3 sequences, roughly 13% being singletons. Material: whole blood, obtained at baseline. These receptors originate from an adult who was a healthcare worker with PCR-confirmed SARS-CoV-2 infection or an uninfected control (not recorded which). The conserved cysteine and the conserved F or W are not part of the CDR3 here.

TRBV5-5	TRBJ2-3	ASSLDADTQY
TRBV30	TRBJ2-7	AWSVPPRLALIYEQY
TRBV18	TRBJ1-4	ASSPVGPIATNEKLF
TRBV7-6	TRBJ2-5	ASSSGPWETQY
TRBV10-1	TRBJ2-7	ASSAGKASYEQY
TRBV7-8	TRBJ1-1	ASSPTLGDLEAF
TRBV7-7	TRBJ1-2	ASSPPGQGDMVSYT
TRBV12-3/TRBV12-4	TRBJ2-1	ASSPSSSGNEQF
TRBV20-1	TRBJ2-5	SAILGNQETQY
TRBV29-1	TRBJ2-3	SARDPADTQY
TRBV19	TRBJ2-6	ASRDGPGANVLT
TRBV6-1	TRBJ2-6	AMTQGDGANVLT
TRBV3-1	TRBJ2-7	ASSQGTSGRSSYEQY
TRBV7-8	TRBJ1-2	ASSLAPISGYT
TRBV7-2	TRBJ2-2	ASSEMRLAATGELF
TRBV29-1	TRBJ2-3	SVGTSGLDTQY
TRBV24-1	TRBJ2-3	ATQSSGSTDTQY
TRBV7-9	TRBJ2-5	ASSWGQETQY
TRBV19	TRBJ2-7	ASSTRTGSGNEQY
TRBV11-2	TRBJ2-2	ASSPMEPPRELF
TRBV4-2	TRBJ2-7	ASSQEDGTYEQY
TRBV2	TRBJ1-6	ASRPGQPNSPLH
TRBV6-5	TRBJ2-7	ASTAGTGVGEQY
TRBV28	TRBJ2-3	ASSLSGRSSTDTQY
TRBV29-1	TRBJ2-2	SVVRGETGELF
TRBV11-2	TRBJ2-3	ASSLDEWLAETDTQY
TRBV6-4	TRBJ2-3	ASSEVTGSTDTQY
TRBV19	TRBJ2-1	ASRQEGLAGRGEQF
TRBV18	TRBJ1-5	ASSPGASQPQH
TRBV7-2	TRBJ2-5	ASSSTPPETEEETQY
TRBV5-1	TRBJ2-1	ASSQPGQGYNEQF
TRBV20-1	TRBJ2-7	SARDQGLLSYEQY
TRBV12-3/TRBV12-4	TRBJ2-3	ASSLSAGGDTQY
TRBV20-1	TRBJ2-1	SARVTGQGAYNEQF
TRBV27	TRBJ1-4	ASSLTGNEKLF
TRBV14	TRBJ2-7	ASSQGTALTREQY
TRBV4-3	TRBJ2-7	ASSQDEQTYEQY
TRBV7-2	TRBJ2-3	ASSLGHSGGVVSDTQY
TRBV25-1	TRBJ2-1	ASSGSFHEQF
TRBV20-1	TRBJ2-3	SARGGLAGADTQY
TRBV29-1	TRBJ1-5	SVEWAGGQPQH
TRBV28	TRBJ2-4	ASSFRENIQY
TRBV7-9	TRBJ2-1	ASSFLGEQF
TRBV4-3	TRBJ2-7	ASSPTGTGGYEQY
TRBV10-3	TRBJ2-2	AISESEGDAGELF
TRBV27	TRBJ1-5	ASSWRGGNQPQH